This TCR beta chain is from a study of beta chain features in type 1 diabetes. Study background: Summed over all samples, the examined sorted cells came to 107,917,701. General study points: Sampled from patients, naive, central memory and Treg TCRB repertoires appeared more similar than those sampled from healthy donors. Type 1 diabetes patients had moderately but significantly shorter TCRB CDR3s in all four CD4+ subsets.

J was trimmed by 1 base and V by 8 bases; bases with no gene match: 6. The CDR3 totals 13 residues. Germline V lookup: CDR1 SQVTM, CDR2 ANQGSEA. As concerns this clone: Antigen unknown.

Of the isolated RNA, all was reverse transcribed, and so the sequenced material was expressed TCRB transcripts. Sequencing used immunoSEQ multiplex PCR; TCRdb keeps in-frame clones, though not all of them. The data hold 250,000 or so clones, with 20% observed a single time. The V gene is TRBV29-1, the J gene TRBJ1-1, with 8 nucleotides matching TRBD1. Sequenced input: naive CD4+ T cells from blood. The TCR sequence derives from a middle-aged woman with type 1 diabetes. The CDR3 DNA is TGCAGCTCTCGGACAGGGAGGAACACTGAAGCTTTCTTT. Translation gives CSSRTGRNTEAFF.